This entry lists 24 T cell receptor beta chains sequenced from one sample in a study of CD8+ T cells in alopecia areata (dated by TCRdb to 2016 to 2019). The library was obtained by the immunoSEQ multiplex PCR assay. RNA was extracted from all samples and reverse transcribed into cDNA, which served as template for TCR sequencing. TCRdb mirrors the immuneACCESS table, restricted to in-frame sequences. Some clones are absent from its copies; in checked studies, under half trace to an unresolved V gene, and the reason for the others is unknown. Here the sample has hundreds of thousands of clones; under 70% occur a single time. The ten largest clonotypes hold under 1.5% of the sample. The sample's time point label, decoded: baseline before oral tofacitinib. Sequenced material: CD4+ T cells sorted from blood, taken at week 0. The receptors here all came from a human donor with alopecia areata.

The chain has TRBV6-6 and TRBJ2-7, with D maybe TRBD1 (6 bases). The CDR3 runs 12 residues. The V gene's germline CDR1 is MNHNY and CDR2 SVGAGI (reference sequence). V was clipped by 3 bases and J by 7 bases, with 10 bases between them. The CDR3 here is CASSYGQLEQYF. CDR3 sequence (DNA): TGTGCCAGCAGTTATGGACAGCTAGAGCAGTACTTC.

The chain combines TRBV30 with TRBJ2-3; 9 positions match TRBD2. With 5 bases clipped from V and 5 bases from J, the junction kept 8 bases outside the gene matches. The germline V gene has CDR1 GTSNPN and CDR2 SVGIG (reference sequence). The CDR3 is 14 residues long. DNA of the CDR3: TGTGCCTGGGCTTTAGCGGGGGTGAGAGATACGCAGTATTTT. Translation gives CAWALAGVRDTQYF.

The chain combines TRBV5-1 with TRBJ1-1, with 7 bases fitting TRBD1. In germline, CDR1 is SGHRS, CDR2 YFSETQ. The CDR3 sequence is 13 residues long. The V and J ends lost 7 bases and 10 bases, in that order; junction bases with no gene match: 13. For the CDR3, the DNA is TGCGCCAGCGGAGAAACCGAGGGGGCGGTAGCTTTCTTT. Its protein product is CASGETEGAVAFF.

This clone was counted a few times. This sequence joins TRBV7-2 and TRBJ2-7; 8 nucleotides line up with TRBD1. V shed 6 bases, J shed 4 bases, and the junction held 8 bases outside the gene matches. The CDR3 is 14 amino acids. The germline gives CDR1 SGHTA, CDR2 FQGNSA. This CDR3 reads CASSSRTGSYEQYF. CDR3 nucleotide sequence: TGTGCCAGCAGTTCCCGGACAGGGAGTTACGAGCAGTACTTC.

The rearrangement links TRBV5-4 to TRBJ1-1; a weak D match, TRBD1 (5 bases). The CDR3 covers 13 residues. Germline CDR1 and CDR2: SGHNT and YYREEE (reference sequence). V lost 4 bases, J lost 6 bases, and 13 bases lay in between. For the CDR3, the DNA is TGTGCCAGCAGCCAGACGGGAGGGGCTGAAGCTTTCTTT. Its protein is CASSQTGGAEAFF.

With respect to this clone: The sample has other DNA sequences that encode this CDR3 too. This chain uses TRBV9 with TRBJ2-5; D ambiguous. The germline V gene has CDR1 SGDLS and CDR2 YYNGEE. This CDR3 region has 13 residues. Trimming took 0 bases from V and 2 from J, leaving 5 bases between them. The CDR3 DNA sequence: TGTGCCAGCAGCGTAGGACGGCAAGAGACCCAGTACTTC. As protein: CASSVGRQETQYF.

The chain links TRBV30 to TRBJ1-1, with D unresolved. Per the germline V gene, CDR1 is GTSNPN and CDR2 is SVGIG (reference sequence). CDR3 length equals 10 residues. V lost 6 bases and J lost 11, with 13 bases in between. CDR3 DNA sequence: TGTGCCTGTATAAGGGTTGGGGCTTTCTTT. Its translation: CACIRVGAFF.

This clone was seen a few times. The chain has TRBV5-1 and TRBJ2-4; a weak D match, TRBD2 (6 bases). Trimming pared 4 bases from V and 0 bases from J, leaving 14 bases between. The CDR3 is 16 amino acids. Germline V CDR1 and CDR2: SGHRS, YFSETQ. CDR3 DNA: TGCGCCAGCAGCCGCGGGACTCTTCTAGCCAAAAACATTCAGTACTTC. Its translation: CASSRGTLLAKNIQYF.

The chain is built from TRBV30 and TRBJ2-5, with 9 bases lining up with TRBD2. Germline loops: CDR1 GTSNPN, CDR2 SVGIG (reference sequence). Trimming at V came to 0 bases and at J to 2 bases, leaving 4 bases not matched to a gene. CDR3 length: 15 residues. The CDR3 DNA sequence: TGTGCCTGGAGTGTAGGCGGGGGGGGTCAAGAGACCCAGTACTTC. This translates into CAWSVGGGGQETQYF.

This clone was picked up a small number of times. The rearrangement links TRBV5-1 to TRBJ1-2; TRBD1 aligns across 8 bases. This CDR3 is 13 amino acids long. Germline CDR1 is SGHRS and CDR2 is YFSETQ. The junction had 7 bases not matched to a gene; V was cut back by 4 bases and J by 8 bases. Here the CDR3 reads CASSKDRAGGYTF. In nucleotides, the CDR3 is TGCGCCAGCAGCAAGGACAGGGCAGGCGGCTACACCTTC.

V usage is TRBV5-1 and J usage is TRBJ2-1; D may match TRBD1 or TRBD2 (5 bases each). Germline V gives CDR1 SGHRS, CDR2 YFSETQ. V lost 3 bases, J lost 6 bases, and 13 bases lay in between. This CDR3 spans 14 amino acids. The CDR3 nucleotides read TGCGCCAGCAGCTCGACCGGGACCTCCAATGAGCAGTTCTTC. It translates to CASSSTGTSNEQFF.

This rearrangement joins TRBV11-2 to TRBJ2-1; 8 nucleotides match TRBD2. V dropped 1 base and J dropped 9; count of bases not matched to a gene: 11. Germline V gene sequence: CDR1 SGHAT, CDR2 FQNNGV. The CDR3 consists of 16 residues. CDR3: CASSLAAGGSTVEQFF. DNA for the CDR3: TGTGCCAGCAGCTTAGCGGCGGGGGGTTCGACGGTTGAGCAGTTCTTC.

This sequence joins TRBV30 and TRBJ1-6; 8 bases line up with TRBD1. Germline assignment: CDR1 GTSNPN and CDR2 SVGIG (reference sequence). J lost 10 bases, V lost 4 bases, and 6 bases had no gene match. This CDR3 comprises 13 residues. CDR3 region: CAWNDRGGSPLHF. The CDR3 DNA is TGTGCCTGGAACGACAGGGGCGGCTCACCCCTCCACTTT.

The chain combines TRBV2 with TRBJ2-4, with 11 nucleotides matching TRBD1. There are 15 residues in the CDR3. Germline V lookup: CDR1 SNHLY, CDR2 FYNNEI. Germline trimming cut 2 bases from V and 9 bases from J; bases unmatched to any gene: 6. The CDR3 DNA reads as TGTGCCAGCAGTGAAAATACCGGGACAGGGGGCATTCAGTACTTC. Translation: CASSENTGTGGIQYF.

J is TRBJ1-2 and V is TRBV29-1, with D hard to call. CDR3 length: 14 residues. Deletions cut 3 bases from V and 1 base from J, with 12 bases between. Germline CDR1 reads SQVTM; CDR2 reads ANQGSEA. This chain's CDR3 is CSVEQARNNYGYTF. The CDR3 DNA sequence: TGCAGCGTTGAGCAGGCCCGGAATAACTATGGCTACACCTTC.

The V and J genes are TRBV4-1 and TRBJ2-5, with D uncertain. Per germline, CDR1 MGHRA and CDR2 YSYEKL. V lost 1 base and J 5 bases, leaving 11 bases between the germline ends. The CDR3 extends over 14 amino acids. The CDR3 region is CASSQVHARETQYF. Written as DNA, the CDR3 is TGCGCCAGCAGCCAAGTCCACGCCAGGGAGACCCAGTACTTC.

This chain links TRBV6-5 with TRBJ2-3; 7 nucleotides align to TRBD2. The CDR3 is made up of 14 amino acids. The V gene end was trimmed by 5 bases and the J gene end by 5 bases; junction bases not matched to a gene: 7. The germline V gene has CDR1 MNHEY and CDR2 SVGAGI. As DNA, the CDR3 is TGTGCCAGCAGTCCCACTGGACTAGAAGATACGCAGTATTTT. This encodes CASSPTGLEDTQYF.

The sample holds a few counts of this clone. The chain is built from TRBV19 and TRBJ2-3, with 9 bases matching TRBD1. The V gene end was trimmed by 5 bases and the J gene end by 2 bases; junction bases not matched to a gene: 2. The germline CDR1 and CDR2 sequences are LNHDA and SQIVND (reference sequence). The CDR3 totals 14 residues. The CDR3 region has the DNA TGTGCCAGTAGTGGGACAGGGTACACAGATACGCAGTATTTT. Translating it yields CASSGTGYTDTQYF.

The genes are TRBV6-4 and TRBJ2-6, with no clear D. Trimming took off 7 bases at V and 0 bases at J, with 10 bases between the two ends. The CDR3 is 15 amino acids. Germline V CDR1 and CDR2: MRHNA, SNTAGT. DNA of the CDR3: TGTGCCAGCACCCCTGAGCACTCTGGGGCCAACGTCCTGACTTTC. Protein sequence: CASTPEHSGANVLTF.

Concerning this clone: The sample contains more than one DNA sequence encoding this CDR3. The CDR3 here is CASSLAGGADTQYF. The DNA for the CDR3 is TGCGCCAGCAGCTTGGCCGGCGGAGCAGATACGCAGTATTTT. The rearrangement uses TRBV5-1 and TRBJ2-3; D is unclear. V lost 0 bases, J lost 4 bases, and 9 bases lay in between. The CDR3 runs to 14 residues. Looked up from germline, CDR1 is SGHRS and CDR2 is YFSETQ.

The gene calls are TRBV2 and TRBJ2-5; D not certain. CDR3 size: 12 residues. V was cut by 8 bases and J by 2 bases, with 9 bases left in between. Germline CDR1 SNHLY, CDR2 FYNNEI. The CDR3 DNA reads TGTGCCAGCTCCAACGGACAAGAGACCCAGTACTTC. Translation: CASSNGQETQYF.

This clone was counted only a few times. The CDR3 DNA reads TGTGCCAGCAGTGGGAGGGGGCCGGGGCAGCCCCAGCATTTT. It specifies CASSGRGPGQPQHF. The chain uses TRBV27 and TRBJ1-5; 7 bases match TRBD1. CDR3 length: 14 residues. CDR1 and CDR2 from the germline V gene are MNHEY and SMNVEV (reference sequence). V dropped 5 bases and J dropped 7; count of bases not matched to a gene: 8.

The chain links TRBV15 to TRBJ1-5; 10 nucleotides line up with TRBD1. The germline CDR1 and CDR2 sequences are LNHNV and YYDKDF (reference sequence). This CDR3 has 15 amino acids. J lost 7 bases, V lost 0 bases, and 3 bases had no gene match. This chain's CDR3 is CATSRDGTGEQPQHF. DNA for the CDR3: TGTGCCACCAGCAGAGACGGGACAGGGGAACAGCCCCAGCATTTT.

The CDR3: CASSFHHRPDSPLHF. The CDR3 bases are TGTGCCAGCAGCTTTCATCACCGACCCGATTCACCCCTCCACTTT. The chain carries TRBV5-4 and TRBJ1-6; D is undetermined. V lost 2 bases, J lost 8 bases, and 14 bases lay in between. CDR1 and CDR2 from the germline V gene are SGHNT and YYREEE (reference sequence). This CDR3 is built from 15 residues.